Listed here are 28 T cell receptor beta chains from one sample, sequenced in a study of T-cell reconstitution after alpha-beta-depleted transplantation in children. It was with unique molecular identifiers that the TCRbeta library was prepared. TCRdb re-derived calls from the PCR reads in MiXCR, one entry per CDR3 protein. The sample lists under 300,000 distinct CDR3 sequences; around 10% were seen once. Material: peripheral blood, obtained 180 days after TCRalphabeta/CD19-depleted stem cell transplant. Source of these receptors: a male patient under 10 years old who had a stem cell transplant for chronic granulomatous disease, so the T cells may come from the graft donor.

This clonotype came up many times. V and J are TRBV12-3 or TRBV12-4 and TRBJ2-5; D could derive from TRBD1 or TRBD2 (5 bases each). This CDR3 has 14 amino acids. The V gene lost 4 bases and the J gene lost 2 bases, with 11 bases spanning the gap. DNA of the CDR3: TGTGCCAGCAGTTCCGGGGACGCTCAAGAGACCCAGTACTTC. Residues: CASSSGDAQETQYF.

This clonotype was detected ten times or more. This rearrangement joins TRBV6-5 to TRBJ2-5, with 9 bases matching TRBD2. The CDR3 sequence is 17 residues long. The V gene's germline CDR1 is MNHEY and CDR2 SVGAGI. The V gene end was trimmed by 0 bases and the J gene end by 4 bases; junction bases not matched to a gene: 9. The CDR3 spells CASSYSKTSGVRETQYF. CDR3 coding DNA: TGTGCCAGCAGTTACTCGAAGACTAGCGGAGTTAGAGAGACCCAGTACTTC.

The table lists this clonotype with many counts. This chain connects TRBV12-3 or TRBV12-4 to TRBJ1-1; no firm D call. The CDR3 totals 14 residues. V lost 6 bases and J 5 bases, leaving 16 bases between the germline ends. The CDR3 region has the DNA TGTGCCAGCAGCGCGCGGGATGAGGGAACTGAAGCTTTCTTT. It yields the protein CASSARDEGTEAFF.

Details on this clonotype: This may stem from a read error, because a much larger clone lies one nucleotide away. The V call is TRBV15, the J call TRBJ2-2, with D uncertain. CDR1 and CDR2 (germline): LNHNV, YYDKDF (reference sequence). V lost 10 bases and J 7 bases, leaving 19 bases between the germline ends. The CDR3 has 14 residues. CDR3 DNA sequence: TGTGCCAGCGGCTCCGGGCCGATGGGCGGGGAGCTGTTTTTT. The encoded protein is CASGSGPMGGELFF.

This clonotype was seen many times. The chain employs TRBV5-1 and TRBJ2-7, with 9 bases aligning to TRBD1. J lost 4 bases, V lost 0 bases, and 11 bases had no gene match. The V gene's germline CDR1 is SGHRS and CDR2 YFSETQ. The CDR3 totals 17 residues. The CDR3 loop reads CASSLDGTGLNFYEQYF. DNA for the CDR3: TGCGCCAGCAGCTTGGACGGGACAGGGTTGAATTTTTACGAGCAGTACTTC.

This clonotype was recorded many times. This chain links TRBV29-1 with TRBJ2-5, with D possibly TRBD2 on 5 matching bases. Germline V lookup: CDR1 SQVTM, CDR2 ANQGSEA. This CDR3 has 15 amino acids. Trimming removed 1 base from V and 5 bases from J, with 17 bases in between. CDR3 residues: CSVEGQLDSWETQYF. In nucleotides, the CDR3 is TGCAGCGTTGAAGGGCAACTAGACTCGTGGGAGACCCAGTACTTC.

This clonotype was recorded at least ten times. The rearrangement links TRBV6-2 or TRBV6-3 to TRBJ2-7; D may be TRBD1 (5 bases). Germline V gives CDR1 MNHEY, CDR2 SVGEGT. This CDR3 comprises 14 residues. The ends were cut back, 2 bases at V and 4 bases at J, with 12 bases in the middle. CDR3 loop: CASSYSGRDYEQYF. The CDR3 nucleotides are TGTGCCAGCAGTTACAGTGGCAGGGATTACGAGCAGTACTTC.

In its sample, this clonotype was seen many times. The V call is TRBV10-3, the J call TRBJ2-3, with 7 nucleotides matching TRBD1. V lost 0 bases to trimming and J lost 1 base; unmatched junction nucleotides: 1. Germline V gene lookup returns CDR1 ENHRY and CDR2 SYGVKD. CDR3 length: 15 residues. CDR3: CAISESDRGTDTQYF. The CDR3, as DNA: TGTGCCATCAGTGAGTCCGACAGGGGCACAGATACGCAGTATTTT.

This clonotype was counted many times. The rearrangement joins TRBV18 to TRBJ2-2; 8 bases are a match to TRBD1. CDR1 and CDR2 (germline): KGHSH, LQKENI. With V trimmed by 0 bases and J by 3 bases, 6 bases remained unmatched. The CDR3 covers 17 residues. CDR3 residues: CASSPPLGTGHTGELFF. The CDR3 nucleotides read TGTGCCAGCTCACCACCGCTCGGGACAGGTCACACCGGGGAGCTGTTTTTT.

On this clonotype itself: A much larger clone lies one base from this, so it may be a read error. The chain joins TRBV25-1 to TRBJ2-2; D is perhaps TRBD1 (6 bases). V lost 4 bases and J 2 bases, leaving 23 bases between the germline ends. This CDR3 is built from 19 residues. Germline V gene data show CDR1 as MGHDK and CDR2 as SYGVNS. The CDR3 DNA is TGTGCCAGCAGTGGGGGGCCGGGGAAGGCCCGAATTAACACCGGGGAGCTGTTTTTT. Encoded protein: CASSGGPGKARINTGELFF. The variable domain in full, completed from reference TRBV25-1 and TRBJ2-2, reads EADIYQTPRYLVIGTGKKITLECSQTMGHDKMYWYQQDPGMELHLIHYSYGVNSTEKGDLSSESTVSRIRTEHFPLTLESARPSHTSQYLCASSGGPGKARINTGELFFGEGSRLTVL.

In its sample, this clonotype was seen many times. The V call is TRBV15, the J call TRBJ2-2, with D unresolved. The CDR3 consists of 15 residues. The germline CDR1 and CDR2 sequences are LNHNV and YYDKDF (reference sequence). V lost 1 base, J lost 0 bases, and 6 bases lay in between. CDR3 amino acids: CATSRVRTNTGELFF. The CDR3 DNA reads as TGTGCCACCAGCAGAGTTAGAACGAACACCGGGGAGCTGTTTTTT.

Ten or more counts support this clonotype. The chain employs TRBV29-1 and TRBJ2-2; no firm D call. V shed 4 bases and J shed 7 bases, with 4 bases lying between them. Germline loops: CDR1 SQVTM, CDR2 ANQGSEA. This CDR3 contains 10 residues. The CDR3 here is CSVGDGELFF. The CDR3 DNA sequence: TGCAGCGTTGGGGACGGGGAGCTGTTTTTT.

This clonotype was counted many times. The rearrangement uses TRBV29-1 and TRBJ2-1; 8 positions agree with TRBD1. J gave up 1 base and V 7 bases, and 12 bases lay outside the gene matches. CDR3 size: 16 residues. Germline CDR1 is SQVTM and CDR2 is ANQGSEA. The CDR3 loop is CSAGGQGPFSYNEQFF. The DNA for the CDR3 is TGCAGCGCTGGCGGACAGGGTCCCTTTTCCTACAATGAGCAGTTCTTC.

At least ten counts were recorded for this clonotype. The V call is TRBV4-1, the J call TRBJ2-7, with D perhaps TRBD2 (6 bases). V was pared by 0 bases and J by 4 bases, with 22 bases between. Germline V CDR1 and CDR2: MGHRA, YSYEKL. The CDR3 sequence is 18 residues long. The CDR3, as DNA: TGCGCCAGCAGCCAAGATGACGTACCGGGACTCCAAGATTACGAGCAGTACTTC. Translation: CASSQDDVPGLQDYEQYF.

Comments on this clonotype: Given a much more abundant clone one base away, this may be a read error. The chain links TRBV5-1 to TRBJ2-3; D gene ambiguous. This CDR3 is built from 11 residues. Germline values: CDR1 SGHRS, CDR2 YFSETQ. Written as DNA, the CDR3 is TGCGCCATCAGCCTCAAAAATACGCAGTATTTT. Its protein is CAISLKNTQYF.

This clonotype was recorded many times. A junction boundary mismatches the germline segment, possibly from a read error. This chain uses TRBV7-7 with TRBJ2-3; 7 bases fit TRBD2. The CDR3 has 15 amino acids. CDR1 is SSHAT, CDR2 FNYEAQ, per germline (reference sequence). CDR3 nucleotides: TGTGCTAGCAGCCTCAGAGGCGGGAGTACAGATACGCAGTATTTT. Translation gives CASSLRGGSTDTQYF.

This clonotype has more than one count but fewer than ten. The V gene is TRBV9, the J gene TRBJ2-1; no definite D call. V was pared by 1 base and J by 6 bases, with 11 bases between. Germline-derived CDR1 and CDR2 are SGDLS and YYNGEE. The CDR3 has 14 amino acids. The DNA for the CDR3 is TGTGCCAGCAGCGTACGACCCGATGTCAATGAGCAGTTCTTC. It is translated as CASSVRPDVNEQFF.

This clonotype was picked up many times. The chain recombines TRBV15 with TRBJ2-2; no definite D call. Germline lookup yields CDR1 LNHNV and CDR2 YYDKDF (reference sequence). CDR3 length: 15 amino acids. V was shortened by 0 bases and J by 5 bases, with 10 bases between the two germline ends. The CDR3 sequence is CATSRDPDGTGELFF. The CDR3 DNA reads TGTGCCACCAGCAGAGATCCAGACGGGACCGGGGAGCTGTTTTTT.

This clonotype was seen at least ten times. The chain links TRBV15 to TRBJ2-1, with a weak D call TRBD1 (6 bases). The CDR3 has 16 amino acids. Trimming pared 0 bases from V and 2 bases from J, leaving 11 bases between. The germline V gene encodes CDR1 LNHNV and CDR2 YYDKDF (reference sequence). CDR3 sequence: CATSRDGQGTYNEQFF. CDR3 DNA: TGTGCCACCAGCAGAGATGGCCAGGGGACCTACAATGAGCAGTTCTTC.

There are many counts of this clonotype. The chain employs TRBV6-1 and TRBJ1-5; D perhaps matches TRBD1 (5 bases). Germline V lookup: CDR1 MNHNS, CDR2 SASEGT. The V end was cut by 5 bases, the J end by 4 bases, with 9 bases between. CDR3 size: 13 residues. In DNA form, the CDR3 reads TGTGCCAGCAGTCGCTACAGGAATCAGCCCCAGCATTTT. It codes for CASSRYRNQPQHF.

At least ten counts were recorded for this clonotype. The chain recombines TRBV28 with TRBJ1-2; the D is unclear. V lost 2 bases to trimming and J lost 1 base, with 14 bases between them. Per the germline V gene, CDR1 is MDHEN and CDR2 is SYDVKM. The CDR3 has 16 amino acids. CDR3 residues: CASSLQIVGINYGYTF. The CDR3 DNA sequence: TGTGCCAGCAGTTTACAGATTGTGGGGATTAACTATGGCTACACCTTC.

This rearrangement joins TRBV18 to TRBJ2-7; D unresolved. Trimming took 2 bases from V and 6 from J, leaving 8 bases between them. Germline lookup yields CDR1 KGHSH and CDR2 LQKENI. This CDR3 has 12 residues. CDR3 loop: CASSPERVEQYF. CDR3 sequence (DNA): TGTGCCAGCTCACCAGAAAGGGTCGAGCAGTACTTC. Full variable domain (rest looked up from reference TRBV18 and TRBJ2-7): NAGVMQNPRHLVRRRGQEARLRCSPMKGHSHVYWYRQLPEEGLKFMVYLQKENIIDESGMPKERFSAEFPKEGPSILRIQQVVRGDSAAYFCASSPERVEQYFGPGTRLTVT.

This clonotype occurred many times. This chain uses TRBV6-5 with TRBJ1-1; D uncertain. The length of the CDR3 is 17 residues. Germline V gives CDR1 MNHEY, CDR2 SVGAGI. Trimming left V 2 bases short and J 0 bases short, with 16 bases between. CDR3 region: CASSYTPTDPLNTEAFF. For the CDR3, the DNA is TGTGCCAGCAGTTACACCCCGACGGATCCCCTGAACACTGAAGCTTTCTTT.

This clonotype was seen ten or more times. This chain uses TRBV27 with TRBJ1-5, with TRBD1 matching over 8 bases. The CDR3 consists of 16 residues. The germline V gene encodes CDR1 MNHEY and CDR2 SMNVEV (reference sequence). The junction had 13 bases not matched to a gene; V was cut back by 7 bases and J by 5 bases. The CDR3 loop is CASTPTGRGRHQPQHF. CDR3 coding DNA: TGTGCCAGCACCCCAACGGGCAGGGGGCGTCATCAGCCCCAGCATTTT.

The rearrangement uses TRBV12-3 or TRBV12-4 and TRBJ2-3; TRBD2 agrees at 11 bases. The J segment lost 6 bases and the V segment lost 2 bases, leaving 16 bases of the junction unmatched. The CDR3 consists of 19 residues. The CDR3 protein is CASSLKAGLAGGPLDTQYF. For the CDR3, the DNA is TGTGCCAGCAGTTTAAAGGCTGGGCTAGCGGGGGGCCCCCTCGATACGCAGTATTTT.

The sample holds many counts of this clonotype. The chain links TRBV6-8 to TRBJ2-3; 12 bases fit TRBD2. Germline V CDR1 and CDR2: MNHGY, SAAAGT. This CDR3 is built from 15 residues. J gave up 4 bases and V 8 bases, and 7 bases lay outside the gene matches. The CDR3 nucleotides are TGTGCCAGCGGCCCGACTAGCGGGAGTGCAGATACGCAGTATTTT. This gives the protein CASGPTSGSADTQYF.

The CDR3 loop is CAWNAAGRAQPQHF. CDR3 DNA sequence: TGTGCCTGGAATGCGGCAGGGAGGGCTCAGCCCCAGCATTTT. V is TRBV30 and J is TRBJ1-5, with D possibly being TRBD1 (5 bases). Trimming shortened V by 4 bases and J by 6 bases, and 16 bases separated the two germline ends. CDR1 and CDR2 (germline): GTSNPN, SVGIG (reference sequence). The CDR3 contains 14 residues.

Regarding this clonotype: This may arise from a read error, as a much more abundant clone is one base away. The V and J genes are TRBV6-5 and TRBJ2-5; unclear D gene. CDR3 length equals 13 residues. The germline V gene encodes CDR1 MNHEY and CDR2 SVGAGI. DNA for the CDR3: TGTGCCAGCGGTTACTCGGTAGTCGAGACCCAGTACTTC. This translates into CASGYSVVETQYF.